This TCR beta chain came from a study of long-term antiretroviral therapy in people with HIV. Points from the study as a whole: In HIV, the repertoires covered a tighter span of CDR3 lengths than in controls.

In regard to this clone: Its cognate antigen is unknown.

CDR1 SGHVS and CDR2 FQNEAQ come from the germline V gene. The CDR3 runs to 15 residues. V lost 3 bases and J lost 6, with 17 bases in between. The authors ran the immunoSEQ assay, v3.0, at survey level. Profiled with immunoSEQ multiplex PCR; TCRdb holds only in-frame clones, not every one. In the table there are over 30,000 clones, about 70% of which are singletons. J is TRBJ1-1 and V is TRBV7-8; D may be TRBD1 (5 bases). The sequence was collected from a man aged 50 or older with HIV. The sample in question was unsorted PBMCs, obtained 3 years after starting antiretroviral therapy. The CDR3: CASSFYGTGGAEAFF. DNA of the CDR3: TGTGCCAGCAGCTTCTACGGGACGGGCGGCGCTGAAGCTTTCTTT.